One sample yielded the 27 T cell receptor beta chains listed below, sequenced in a study of blood T cell repertoires in COVID-19. Some clones are missing from TCRdb's copy, which holds only in-frame ones; the method was immunoSEQ multiplex PCR. Of around 400,000 clones in the sample, roughly 86% are singletons; the top ten hold over 9.5%. Material: peripheral blood. These receptors were collected from a woman aged 30 to 39 with COVID-19, enrolled during active disease.

This chain uses TRBV4-1 with TRBJ2-7; a possible D gene is TRBD1 (5 bases). V was shortened by 1 base and J by 3 bases, with 10 bases between the two germline ends. Germline loops: CDR1 MGHRA, CDR2 YSYEKL. This CDR3 is 14 amino acids long. For the CDR3, the DNA is TGCGCCAGCAGCCAAGTTGGGGCTGACTACGAGCAGTACTTC. Translating it yields CASSQVGADYEQYF.

This chain uses TRBV27 with TRBJ1-6; D is ambiguous. This CDR3 has 12 residues. Germline values: CDR1 MNHEY, CDR2 SMNVEV (reference sequence). Trimming pared 5 bases from V and 7 bases from J, leaving 6 bases between. CDR3 DNA: TGTGCCAGCAGTGAACAAAATTCACCCCTCCACTTT. This translates into CASSEQNSPLHF.

This chain joins TRBV5-4 and TRBJ1-6, with D possibly TRBD1 on 6 matching bases. The V and J ends lost 2 bases and 7 bases respectively, with 13 bases between them. The CDR3 runs 15 residues. Germline loops: CDR1 SGHNT, CDR2 YYREEE (reference sequence). The CDR3 protein is CASSLGGISNSPLHF. CDR3 in DNA: TGTGCCAGCAGCTTAGGGGGAATTAGCAATTCACCCCTCCACTTT.

The genes are TRBV5-1 and TRBJ1-3; maybe TRBD1 (6 bases). Trimming took off 4 bases at V and 0 bases at J, with 14 bases between the two ends. CDR3 length equals 16 residues. Germline V gene lookup returns CDR1 SGHRS and CDR2 YFSETQ. The CDR3 sequence: CASSASDRSSGNTIYF. For the CDR3, the DNA is TGCGCCAGCAGCGCGTCTGACAGGAGCTCTGGAAACACCATATATTTT.

This sequence joins TRBV25-1 and TRBJ1-2; 8 bases are shared with TRBD1. With 1 base clipped from V and 0 bases from J, the junction kept 10 bases outside the gene matches. The CDR3 has 18 amino acids. Germline V gene data show CDR1 as MGHDK and CDR2 as SYGVNS. This CDR3 reads CASSESPRQGWANYGYTF. In DNA form, the CDR3 reads TGTGCCAGCAGTGAATCCCCCCGACAGGGGTGGGCTAACTATGGCTACACCTTC.

This chain joins TRBV5-1 and TRBJ1-6, with D tentatively TRBD1 (5 bases). The CDR3 has 16 residues. Germline CDR1 and CDR2: SGHRS and YFSETQ. The ends were cut back, 4 bases at V and 9 bases at J, with 20 bases in the middle. CDR3 DNA sequence: TGCGCCAGCAGCCGAGGAGGGCAGGGCCGCGGTTCACCCCTCCACTTT. Protein product: CASSRGGQGRGSPLHF.

The genes are TRBV19 and TRBJ1-5; 8 nucleotides align to TRBD1. Per the germline V gene, CDR1 is LNHDA and CDR2 is SQIVND (reference sequence). This CDR3 region has 15 residues. After removal of 6 bases from V and 4 bases from J, the junction contained 8 bases not matched to a gene. This chain's CDR3 is CASRPGQAPNQPQHF. In nucleotides, the CDR3 is TGTGCCAGTAGGCCGGGACAGGCTCCTAATCAGCCCCAGCATTTT.

This rearrangement joins TRBV28 to TRBJ1-6; 8 nucleotides agree with TRBD1. The germline gives CDR1 MDHEN, CDR2 SYDVKM. The V and J ends lost 6 bases and 7 bases, in that order; junction bases with no gene match: 5. This CDR3 is built from 14 residues. CDR3 DNA: TGTGCCAGCAGAGCAGGGGGCGCGAATTCACCCCTCCACTTT. Its translation: CASRAGGANSPLHF.

The chain links TRBV30 to TRBJ1-1; D might be TRBD1 (6 bases). Per the germline V gene, CDR1 is GTSNPN and CDR2 is SVGIG (reference sequence). Trimming shortened V by 4 bases and J by 4 bases, and 13 bases separated the two germline ends. The CDR3 runs to 13 residues. The CDR3 sequence is CAWTYSGVTEAFF. DNA of the CDR3: TGTGCCTGGACCTACTCAGGGGTCACTGAAGCTTTCTTT.

This chain uses TRBV29-1 with TRBJ1-1; tentatively, D is TRBD1 (5 bases). Germline CDR1 reads SQVTM; CDR2 reads ANQGSEA. With 5 bases removed from V and 2 bases from J, the gap between germline ends came to 15 bases. The CDR3 is made up of 14 amino acids. CDR3 DNA sequence: TGCAGCGTTTCCCCCCAGACAGTCAACACTGAAGCTTTCTTT. Translation: CSVSPQTVNTEAFF.

The V call is TRBV6-2 or TRBV6-3, the J call TRBJ2-7; 10 nucleotides line up with TRBD1. V lost 6 bases to trimming and J lost 4 bases; unmatched junction nucleotides: 6. Germline V lookup: CDR1 MNHEY, CDR2 SVGEGT. The CDR3 totals 14 residues. The CDR3 reads CASSQDRGKYEQYF. CDR3 sequence (DNA): TGTGCCAGCAGCCAGGACAGGGGGAAATACGAGCAGTACTTC.

This clone was counted many times. This sequence joins TRBV2 and TRBJ2-2; perhaps TRBD1 as D (6 bases). This CDR3 region has 13 residues. From germline, CDR1 is SNHLY and CDR2 FYNNEI. Trimming pared 6 bases from V and 6 bases from J, leaving 11 bases between. The CDR3 loop is CASSERQAGELFF. The CDR3 DNA reads TGTGCCAGCAGCGAACGACAGGCCGGGGAGCTGTTTTTT.

This clone was picked up a small number of times. The chain is built from TRBV19 and TRBJ1-2; 7 bases match TRBD1. This CDR3 contains 12 residues. Trimming removed 5 bases from V and 6 bases from J; junction bases left unmatched: 3. CDR1 and CDR2 (germline): LNHDA, SQIVND (reference sequence). The CDR3 sequence: CASSLGTDGYTF. The CDR3 nucleotides are TGTGCCAGTAGTCTCGGGACAGATGGCTACACCTTC.

J is TRBJ1-1 and V is TRBV27; D is unclear. Germline V CDR1 and CDR2: MNHEY, SMNVEV (reference sequence). The germline V and J ends were trimmed by 5 bases and 6 bases, with 10 bases remaining between them. This CDR3 comprises 12 residues. This CDR3 reads CASSPTAAEAFF. CDR3 in DNA: TGTGCCAGCAGTCCCACCGCGGCTGAAGCTTTCTTT.

This clone turned up a few times. The chain couples TRBV5-1 to TRBJ1-1, with 7 bases matching TRBD1. J gave up 4 bases and V 0 bases, and 6 bases lay outside the gene matches. CDR1 is SGHRS and CDR2 is YFSETQ in the germline V gene. The CDR3 has 15 residues. CDR3 residues: CASSLGGTDLTEAFF. The DNA for the CDR3 is TGCGCCAGCAGCTTGGGGGGGACAGACCTCACTGAAGCTTTCTTT.

This clone has at least ten counts. The chain employs TRBV5-5 and TRBJ2-7; 9 positions agree with TRBD1. V shed 3 bases, J shed 6 bases, and the junction held 10 bases outside the gene matches. From germline, CDR1 is SGHKS and CDR2 YYEKEE (reference sequence). This CDR3 has 15 amino acids. DNA of the CDR3: TGTGCCAGCAGCTGGGCTGGACAGGGGATTCTCGAGCAGTACTTC. This gives the protein CASSWAGQGILEQYF. Complete variable domain (other parts from reference TRBV5-5 and TRBJ2-7): DAGVTQSPTHLIKTRGQQVTLRCSPISGHKSVSWYQQVLGQGPQFIFQYYEKEERGRGNFPDRFSARQFPNYSSELNVNALLLGDSALYLCASSWAGQGILEQYFGPGTRLTVT.

V is TRBV28 and J is TRBJ2-5; tentatively, D is TRBD1 (6 bases). V gave up 4 bases and J gave up 2 bases, with 17 bases separating them. This CDR3 has 16 residues. From germline, CDR1 is MDHEN and CDR2 SYDVKM. As DNA, the CDR3 is TGTGCCAGCAGTTCTCTAACCTGGACAGCACAAGAGACCCAGTACTTC. Encoded protein: CASSSLTWTAQETQYF.

The chain recombines TRBV19 with TRBJ1-2, with D perhaps matching TRBD1 (6 bases). CDR1 and CDR2 (germline): LNHDA, SQIVND (reference sequence). The V end was cut by 5 bases, the J end by 8 bases, with 18 bases between. The CDR3 runs 14 residues. CDR3 region: CASSASGTSSGYTF. The CDR3 DNA is TGTGCCAGTAGTGCCTCCGGGACATCAAGCGGCTACACCTTC.

This chain links TRBV20-1 with TRBJ1-1; no clear D. V gave up 3 bases and J gave up 4 bases, with 6 bases separating them. CDR1 is DFQATT, CDR2 SNEGSKA, per germline (reference sequence). The CDR3 length is 11 residues. The CDR3 DNA reads as TGCAGTGCTAGTCAGATCACTGAAGCTTTCTTT. This gives the protein CSASQITEAFF.

This chain uses TRBV6-6 with TRBJ1-3; unclear D gene. The germline V and J ends were trimmed by 0 bases and 0 bases, with 9 bases remaining between them. The CDR3 is made up of 16 amino acids. Per the germline V gene, CDR1 is MNHNY and CDR2 is SVGAGI (reference sequence). The CDR3 bases are TGTGCCAGCAGTTACTCGGGCAGATACTCTGGAAACACCATATATTTT. This gives the protein CASSYSGRYSGNTIYF.

The chain has TRBV14 and TRBJ2-7, with D tentatively TRBD1 (6 bases). V lost 0 bases to trimming and J lost 0 bases, with 15 bases between them. The germline V gene encodes CDR1 SGHDN and CDR2 FVKESK. The CDR3 covers 17 residues. The CDR3 DNA sequence: TGTGCCAGCAGCCAAGATCGCACAGGACAGCACTCCTACGAGCAGTACTTC. Translation gives CASSQDRTGQHSYEQYF.

V is TRBV7-9 and J is TRBJ2-5, with 8 positions matching TRBD2. V lost 5 bases, J lost 4 bases, and 9 bases stayed unmatched. Germline CDR1 reads SEHNR; CDR2 reads FQNEAQ (reference sequence). The CDR3 has 15 residues. CDR3 in amino acids: CASSRSGGSRETQYF. The DNA of the CDR3 is TGTGCCAGCAGCCGGAGCGGGGGCTCACGAGAGACCCAGTACTTC.

The chain combines TRBV3-1 (or the pseudogene TRBV3-2) with TRBJ2-6; 9 positions match TRBD1. V shed 1 base, J shed 1 base, and the junction held 11 bases outside the gene matches. The germline gives CDR1 LGHDT, CDR2 YNNKEL (reference sequence). This CDR3 is built from 20 residues. The CDR3 coding sequence is TGTGCCAGCAGCCAAGGGACACCGGACAGGGGTGGATCTGGGGCCAACGTCCTGACTTTC. It yields the protein CASSQGTPDRGGSGANVLTF.

The chain carries TRBV11-2 and TRBJ1-6; 10 bases align to TRBD1. Per germline, CDR1 SGHAT and CDR2 FQNNGV. V was clipped by 11 bases and J by 8 bases; unmatched bases: 6. The CDR3 runs 13 residues. The CDR3 nucleotides are TGTGCCGTCCGACAGGGGGCCGATTCACCCCTCCACTTT. Translated, it gives CAVRQGADSPLHF.

DNA of the CDR3: TGCGCCAGCAGCCAAGATACTAGCGCGGACAATGAGCAGTTCTTC. It yields the protein CASSQDTSADNEQFF. This chain links TRBV4-3 with TRBJ2-1; 7 bases match TRBD2. CDR1 and CDR2 (germline): LGHNA, YSLEER. The CDR3 is made up of 15 amino acids. J gave up 5 bases and V 0 bases, and 4 bases lay outside the gene matches.

The CDR3 region has the DNA TGTGCCAGCAGCCGTCCTACTAGCGGGAGCACCTACGAGCAGTACTTC. Translated: CASSRPTSGSTYEQYF. The chain joins TRBV5-4 to TRBJ2-7, with TRBD2 identical over 11 bases. Germline values: CDR1 SGHNT, CDR2 YYREEE (reference sequence). With 4 bases clipped from V and 2 bases from J, the junction kept 8 bases outside the gene matches. The CDR3 has 16 residues. Combining the CDR3 with reference TRBV5-4 and TRBJ2-7 gives the whole variable domain ETGVTQSPTHLIKTRGQQVTLRCSSQSGHNTVSWYQQALGQGPQFIFQYYREEENGRGNFPPRFSGLQFPNYSSELNVNALELDDSALYLCASSRPTSGSTYEQYFGPGTRLTVT.

V is TRBV19 and J is TRBJ2-5; tentative D call: TRBD2 (6 bases). CDR1 and CDR2 from the germline V gene are LNHDA and SQIVND (reference sequence). V was clipped by 3 bases and J by 4 bases, with 9 bases between them. CDR3 length: 13 residues. DNA of the CDR3: TGTGCCAGTAGTATTGTGGGGGGAGAGACCCAGTACTTC. This gives the protein CASSIVGGETQYF.